There are many counts of the clone carrying this T cell receptor (beta chain). The target antigen is unknown. The ends were cut back, 3 bases at V and 7 bases at J, with 10 bases in the middle. Germline lookup yields CDR1 SGHTA and CDR2 FQGNSA. The CDR3 loop spans 13 amino acids. The data belong to a study of T cell repertoires in cytomegalovirus infection. Study-level background: Indications of both CMV infection and matching HLA type were provided by public TCR beta signatures.

TCRdb re-analysed the reads in MiXCR, keeping a single row per CDR3 protein. The data contain a few hundred thousand distinct CDR3 sequences, around 8.7% of them singletons. Notes on the study in general: HLA-C-restricted CMV clonotypes gave the most frequent clonotype in two of eight donors. The cumulative frequency of public TCR beta families identified carriers of CMV plus the relevant HLA.

V usage is TRBV7-2 and J usage is TRBJ1-5; no definite D call. The sequence came from a human donor in good health (CMV status not recorded). Some clones in this sample may be carry-over from other donors' samples. The source material was PBMCs. CDR3 DNA: TGTGCCAGCAGCTTCGGACTGGGGCAGCCCCAGCATTTT. Its translation is CASSFGLGQPQHF.